The 16 T cell receptor beta chains presented below share a single source sample, sequenced in a study of shared clonotypes between healthy human individuals (dated by TCRdb to 2020 to 2021). The protocol used for the library was the immunoSEQ multiplex PCR assay. The table comes from immuneACCESS by way of TCRdb, which keeps in-frame sequences with V and J called. Part of the clones is missing from these tables; in studies checked, under half for an unresolved V gene and the rest for unknown reasons. This sample holds more than 450,000 clones; around 74% were observed only once. The top ten constitute approximately 12% of the sample. Sequenced: PBMCs. These receptor sequences come from a middle-aged woman in good health. Some clones in this sample may be carry-over from other donors' samples.

This rearrangement joins TRBV7-2 to TRBJ1-4; weak D call: TRBD1 (6 bases). CDR3 length: 14 residues. Trimming shortened V by 1 base and J by 8 bases, and 11 bases separated the two germline ends. Germline CDR1 SGHTA, CDR2 FQGNSA. The CDR3 is CASSLDRVEEKLFF. The CDR3 DNA reads TGTGCCAGCAGCTTAGACAGGGTGGAGGAAAAACTGTTTTTT.

The chain links TRBV25-1 to TRBJ2-7; D unresolved. The germline V gene encodes CDR1 MGHDK and CDR2 SYGVNS. V was cut by 1 base and J by 6 bases, with 4 bases left in between. CDR3 length equals 11 residues. This CDR3 reads CASSEFFEQYF. The CDR3 DNA follows: TGTGCCAGCAGTGAATTCTTCGAGCAGTACTTC.

This chain links TRBV7-9 with TRBJ2-7; possibly TRBD2 for D (5 bases). The CDR3 has 17 amino acids. Deletions cut 5 bases from V and 2 bases from J, with 22 bases between. Per germline, CDR1 SEHNR and CDR2 FQNEAQ (reference sequence). CDR3 nucleotides: TGTGCCAGCAGCCCCTTCGGAGTTCCGGGGAACCCCTACGAGCAGTACTTC. Translation gives CASSPFGVPGNPYEQYF.

This clone was picked up one time. This rearrangement joins TRBV28 to TRBJ2-7; the D gene is possibly TRBD2 (6 bases). V lost 8 bases to trimming and J lost 4 bases, with 18 bases between them. The germline V gene encodes CDR1 MDHEN and CDR2 SYDVKM. There are 14 residues in the CDR3. CDR3: CASRRAGTQYEQYF. CDR3 DNA sequence: TGTGCCAGCCGGAGGGCCGGGACTCAATACGAGCAGTACTTC.

The genes are TRBV30 and TRBJ2-7; tentative D call: TRBD1 (7 bases). This CDR3 is 13 amino acids long. Between the trimmed V and J ends, which lost 5 bases and 1 base, there was a span of 12 bases. Germline values: CDR1 GTSNPN, CDR2 SVGIG (reference sequence). DNA for the CDR3: TGTGCCTGGTCCCAGGGGGGTTCCTACGAGCAGTACTTC. Translated: CAWSQGGSYEQYF.

CDR3 DNA: TGTGCCAGCAGCTTAGAAGTAGGGGGCTACACCTTC. Translated, it gives CASSLEVGGYTF. This chain joins TRBV7-9 and TRBJ1-2; no clear D. The germline V and J ends were trimmed by 1 base and 8 bases, with 8 bases remaining between them. The CDR3 consists of 12 residues. Germline V gene lookup returns CDR1 SEHNR and CDR2 FQNEAQ (reference sequence). The full variable domain, completed using reference TRBV7-9 and TRBJ1-2, is DTGVSQNPRHKITKRGQNVTFRCDPISEHNRLYWYRQTLGQGPEFLTYFQNEAQLEKSRLLSDRFSAERPKGSFSTLEIQRTEQGDSAMYLCASSLEVGGYTFGSGTRLTVV.

CDR3: CASSFGQGEAFF. CDR3 DNA: TGCGCCAGCAGCTTCGGACAGGGAGAAGCTTTCTTT. V gene TRBV5-1 combines with J gene TRBJ1-1; 8 nucleotides align to TRBD1. The CDR3 totals 12 residues. The germline CDR1 and CDR2 sequences are SGHRS and YFSETQ. Trimming took 2 bases from V and 8 from J; bases not matched to a gene: 2. The full variable domain, with the rest looked up from reference TRBV5-1 and TRBJ1-1, is KAGVTQTPRYLIKTRGQQVTLSCSPISGHRSVSWYQQTPGQGLQFLFEYFSETQRNKGNFPGRFSGRQFSNSRSEMNVSTLELGDSALYLCASSFGQGEAFFGQGTRLTVV.

On this clone: This sample also contains other DNA sequences that code for the same CDR3. The rearrangement links TRBV29-1 to TRBJ2-7, with 11 bases identical to TRBD1. Germline V gives CDR1 SQVTM, CDR2 ANQGSEA. The CDR3 totals 13 residues. Trimming took 6 bases from V and 1 from J; bases not matched to a gene: 2. The chain's CDR3 is CSVGTGGSYEQYF. CDR3 DNA: TGCAGCGTAGGGACAGGGGGATCCTACGAGCAGTACTTC.

V is TRBV29-1 and J is TRBJ1-2, with D perhaps matching TRBD1 (6 bases). V lost 4 bases and J lost 8, with 14 bases in between. The CDR3 runs 12 residues. CDR1 and CDR2 from the germline V gene are SQVTM and ANQGSEA. The CDR3 region is CSVGSGARGYTF. The DNA for the CDR3 is TGCAGCGTTGGATCGGGGGCACGGGGCTACACCTTC.

The chain recombines TRBV5-1 with TRBJ1-1; a possible D gene is TRBD1 (5 bases). The CDR3 totals 16 residues. Trimming took 4 bases from V and 2 from J, leaving 18 bases between them. CDR1 and CDR2 from the germline V gene are SGHRS and YFSETQ. The CDR3 loop is CASSAQAGLPNTEAFF. Here the CDR3 DNA reads TGCGCCAGCAGCGCACAGGCAGGGCTACCTAACACTGAAGCTTTCTTT.

The CDR3 protein is CAWSATKGQSPGNQPQHF. In DNA, the CDR3 is TGTGCCTGGAGTGCGACTAAAGGACAGTCCCCTGGCAATCAGCCCCAGCATTTT. The chain couples TRBV30 to TRBJ1-5; perhaps TRBD1 as D (6 bases). V was trimmed by 1 base and J by 2 bases, leaving 21 bases between them. This CDR3 comprises 18 residues. CDR1 and CDR2 (germline): GTSNPN, SVGIG (reference sequence).

Here the CDR3 reads CASSLEFRTGELFF. Written as DNA, the CDR3 is TGTGCCAGCAGCTTAGAATTCAGGACCGGGGAGCTGTTTTTT. V is TRBV11-3 and J is TRBJ2-2; no clear D. The CDR3 contains 14 residues. V lost 0 bases to trimming and J lost 5 bases, with 7 bases between them. Germline CDR1 SGHNT, CDR2 YENEEA.

V gene TRBV19 combines with J gene TRBJ2-7; possible D gene TRBD1, 6 bases. There are 14 residues in the CDR3. V dropped 4 bases and J dropped 6 bases, with 16 bases sitting between them. From germline, CDR1 is LNHDA and CDR2 SQIVND (reference sequence). In nucleotides, the CDR3 is TGTGCCAGTAGTAAACCCATGACAGGTAGCGAGCAGTACTTC. Translation: CASSKPMTGSEQYF.

The genes are TRBV9 and TRBJ2-7; D ambiguous. The CDR3 extends over 15 amino acids. Germline V gene sequence: CDR1 SGDLS, CDR2 YYNGEE. V lost 1 base, J lost 3 bases, and 14 bases lay in between. The CDR3 DNA follows: TGTGCCAGCAGCGTATCCCCTGGGGTGAACTACGAGCAGTACTTC. Residues: CASSVSPGVNYEQYF.

This sequence joins TRBV7-3 and TRBJ2-4, with a possible D match to TRBD2 (5 bases). The germline CDR1 and CDR2 sequences are SGHTA and FQGTGA. This CDR3 has 15 residues. V was pared by 4 bases and J by 0 bases, with 10 bases between. The CDR3 DNA follows: TGTGCCAGCAGCTGGATCGGACTAGCCAAAAACATTCAGTACTTC. It is translated as CASSWIGLAKNIQYF.

The V and J genes are TRBV9 and TRBJ2-3; no clear D gene. The CDR3 consists of 16 residues. The germline gives CDR1 SGDLS, CDR2 YYNGEE. Between the trimmed V and J ends, which lost 3 bases and 2 bases, there was a span of 16 bases. The CDR3 here is CASSAQPELPTDTQYF. CDR3 coding DNA: TGTGCCAGCAGCGCCCAACCGGAACTCCCCACAGATACGCAGTATTTT. The full variable domain, its missing parts supplied by reference TRBV9 and TRBJ2-3, is DSGVTQTPKHLITATGQRVTLRCSPRSGDLSVYWYQQSLDQGLQFLIQYYNGEERAKGNILERFSAQQFPDLHSELNLSSLELGDSALYFCASSAQPELPTDTQYFGPGTRLTVL.